Each of the 10 T cell receptor beta chains below was sequenced from the same sample in a study of cytomegalovirus exposure and HLA in healthy donors. Primers: 60 Vbeta forward and 13 Jbeta reverse. Only in-frame clones appear in the TCRdb table, and some are missing; sequencing was by immunoSEQ multiplex PCR. The sample has about 100,000 clones, less than 80% seen once. The sequenced sample consisted of PBMCs. Receptors were obtained from a middle-aged man in good health and CMV-seronegative.

The chain recombines TRBV30 with TRBJ1-1; a weak D match, TRBD1 (6 bases). CDR1 GTSNPN and CDR2 SVGIG come from the germline V gene (reference sequence). The V and J ends lost 7 bases and 5 bases respectively, with 17 bases between them. This CDR3 has 13 amino acids. The CDR3 reads CASILSRGTEAFF. The CDR3 nucleotides are TGTGCCTCGATCCTCTCCAGGGGAACTGAAGCTTTCTTT.

V and J are TRBV15 and TRBJ2-1; TRBD2 agrees at 9 bases. V lost 2 bases, J lost 7 bases, and 15 bases stayed unmatched. Germline V lookup: CDR1 LNHNV, CDR2 YYDKDF (reference sequence). This CDR3 is 18 amino acids long. As DNA, the CDR3 is TGTGCCACCAGCAGACTCGGGGCAATAGCGGGGGCCTCTAATGAGCAGTTCTTC. Protein product: CATSRLGAIAGASNEQFF.

The chain combines TRBV11-3 with TRBJ2-7, with D perhaps TRBD1 (6 bases). In germline, CDR1 is SGHNT, CDR2 YENEEA. The CDR3 has 14 residues. Trimming left V 2 bases short and J 6 bases short, with 14 bases between. This chain's CDR3 is CASSLLSGGGEQYV. The CDR3 DNA follows: TGTGCCAGCAGCTTACTCAGTGGGGGCGGCGAGCAGTACGTC.

This clone was counted between two and nine times. The V call is TRBV2, the J call TRBJ2-7; D remains unclear. Germline lookup yields CDR1 SNHLY and CDR2 FYNNEI. This CDR3 comprises 13 residues. V was trimmed by 3 bases and J by 6 bases, leaving 12 bases between them. This CDR3 is CASSDVSRGEQYF. Here the CDR3 DNA reads TGTGCCAGCAGTGATGTAAGCCGAGGCGAGCAGTACTTC.

The rearrangement uses TRBV27 and TRBJ1-2; TRBD1 aligns across 8 bases. V trimming: 6 bases; J trimming: 4 bases; junction bases outside the gene matches: 4. Looked up from germline, CDR1 is MNHEY and CDR2 is SMNVEV (reference sequence). The CDR3 covers 13 residues. The CDR3 loop reads CASRPTGGYGYTF. The DNA for the CDR3 is TGTGCCAGCAGGCCCACAGGGGGCTATGGCTACACCTTC.

J is TRBJ2-2 and V is TRBV4-3, with TRBD2 as a possible D gene (6 bases). Trimming shortened V by 0 bases and J by 4 bases, and 12 bases separated the two germline ends. The V gene's germline CDR1 is LGHNA and CDR2 YSLEER. This CDR3 is 16 amino acids long. This CDR3 reads CASSQEPSVFTGELFF. The CDR3 nucleotides read TGCGCCAGCAGCCAAGAACCTAGCGTATTCACCGGGGAGCTGTTTTTT.

The chain links TRBV27 to TRBJ1-2; D might be TRBD1 (5 bases). V dropped 6 bases and J dropped 3 bases, with 17 bases sitting between them. Germline V gives CDR1 MNHEY, CDR2 SMNVEV (reference sequence). This CDR3 has 15 residues. Here the CDR3 DNA reads TGTGCCAGCAGGCCCGGGGGGTACGACGACTATGGCTACACCTTC. Amino acids: CASRPGGYDDYGYTF.

This clone was observed a few times. The chain has TRBV5-5 and TRBJ2-3, with D possibly matching TRBD1 (6 bases). The ends were cut back, 4 bases at V and 4 bases at J, with 13 bases in the middle. Germline values: CDR1 SGHKS, CDR2 YYEKEE (reference sequence). This CDR3 is built from 14 residues. CDR3 DNA: TGTGCCAGCAGCAACGGACAGTATCCAGATACGCAGTATTTT. Translating gives CASSNGQYPDTQYF.

This clone was counted once. The rearrangement joins TRBV6-1 to TRBJ2-7; D remains unclear. CDR1 and CDR2 (germline): MNHNS, SASEGT. CDR3 length equals 11 residues. Trimming pared 3 bases from V and 6 bases from J, leaving 6 bases between. CDR3 DNA: TGTGCCAGCAGTGAGGGTAGCGAGCAGTACGTC. Its translation is CASSEGSEQYV.

This clone was seen more than once but under ten times. J is TRBJ2-5 and V is TRBV19; the match to TRBD1 covers 8 bases. Germline V gene sequence: CDR1 LNHDA, CDR2 SQIVND (reference sequence). J gave up 4 bases and V 7 bases, and 14 bases lay outside the gene matches. The CDR3 is 16 residues long. The CDR3 nucleotides read TGTGCCAGTACCCATGGAGGGGCAGGGGGCAGAGAGACCCAGTACTTC. This gives the protein CASTHGGAGGRETQYF.